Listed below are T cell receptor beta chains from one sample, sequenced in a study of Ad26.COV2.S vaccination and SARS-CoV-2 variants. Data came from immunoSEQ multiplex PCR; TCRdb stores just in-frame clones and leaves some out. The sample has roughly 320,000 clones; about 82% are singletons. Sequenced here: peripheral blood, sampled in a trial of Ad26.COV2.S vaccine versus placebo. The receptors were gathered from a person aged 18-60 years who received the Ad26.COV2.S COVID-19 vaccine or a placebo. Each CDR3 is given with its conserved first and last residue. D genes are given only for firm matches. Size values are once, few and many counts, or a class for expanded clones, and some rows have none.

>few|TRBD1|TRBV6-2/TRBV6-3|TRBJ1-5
TGTGCCAGCAGTTATATTTTGGGCAGGGGGTACCAGCCCCAGCATTTT
CASSYILGRGYQPQHF
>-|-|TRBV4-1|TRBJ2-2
TGCGCCAGCAGCCAAAGGGGCAGGAACGGGGAGCTGTTTTTT
CASSQRGRNGELFF
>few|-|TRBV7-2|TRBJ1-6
TGTGCCAGCAGCTTAGGGGGTGGGGTTTCACCCCTCCACTTT
CASSLGGGVSPLHF
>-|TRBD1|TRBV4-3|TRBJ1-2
TGCGCCAGCAGCCAATCTCAGGGGGCGAGCGGCTACACCTTC
CASSQSQGASGYTF
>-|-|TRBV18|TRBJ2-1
TGTGCCAGCAGTCAAGCAGCGGCCTACAATGAGCAGTTCTTC
CASSQAAAYNEQFF
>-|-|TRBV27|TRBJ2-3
TGTGCCAGCAGTTTATCCCCCTTTCCAGGGAGCACAGATACGCAGTATTTT
CASSLSPFPGSTDTQYF
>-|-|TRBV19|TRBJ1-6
TGTGCCAGTAGTTCGAGCACCGGGACCCTTGGGAATTCACCCCTCCACTTT
CASSSSTGTLGNSPLHF
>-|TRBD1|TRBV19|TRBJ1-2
TGTGCCAGTAGTATCTTCGGGCTGACAGGGGGCAACTATGGCTACACCTTC
CASSIFGLTGGNYGYTF
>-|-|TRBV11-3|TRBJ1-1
TGTGCCAGCAGCTTGGGTATGAACACTGAAGCTTTCTTT
CASSLGMNTEAFF
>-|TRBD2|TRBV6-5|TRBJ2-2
TGTGCCAGCAGACCTACCTTAGCGGGCGGGGAGCTGTTTTTT
CASRPTLAGGELFF
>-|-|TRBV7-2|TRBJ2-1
TGTGCCAGCAGCTTAGGCATCTCCTCCTACAATGAGCAGTTCTTC
CASSLGISSYNEQFF
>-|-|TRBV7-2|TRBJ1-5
TGTGCCAGCAGCCCCGGGACATTACAGCCCCAGCATTTT
CASSPGTLQPQHF
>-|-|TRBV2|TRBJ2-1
TGTGCCAGCAGGTCGGCAGGGGTCGATGAGCAGTTCTTC
CASRSAGVDEQFF
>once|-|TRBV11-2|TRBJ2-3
TGTGCCAGCAGCTTAGTGGGGGCTAACCCAGATACGCAGTATTTT
CASSLVGANPDTQYF
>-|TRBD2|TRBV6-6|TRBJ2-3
TGTGCCAGCAGTCCTGGACTAGCGGGCGTCGGCACAGATACGCAGTATTTT
CASSPGLAGVGTDTQYF
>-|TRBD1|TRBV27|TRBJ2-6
TGTGCCAGCAGTTTATTTCCCCCCGGGACAGTCAGCTCTGGGGCCAACGTCCTGACTTTC
CASSLFPPGTVSSGANVLTF
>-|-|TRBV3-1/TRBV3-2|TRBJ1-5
TGTGCCAGCAGCCAGGGGGGGGGCAATCAGCCCCAGCATTTT
CASSQGGGNQPQHF
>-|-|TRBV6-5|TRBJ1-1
TGTGCCAGCAGTACCCAGCTGGGGGCGGGCACTGAAGCTTTCTTT
CASSTQLGAGTEAFF
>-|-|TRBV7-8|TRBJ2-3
TGTGCCAGCAGCTTGGGGCTAGCAAGGGATACGCAGTATTTT
CASSLGLARDTQYF
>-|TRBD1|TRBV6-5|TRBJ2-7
TGTGCCAGCACCCAGGGCAGGGGGCGAAGCGAGCAGTACTTC
CASTQGRGRSEQYF
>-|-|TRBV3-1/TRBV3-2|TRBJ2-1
TGTGCCAGCAGGGACACGGATGAGTCCTACAATGAGCAGTTCTTC
CASRDTDESYNEQFF
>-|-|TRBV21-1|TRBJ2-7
TGTGCCAGCAGACCCCCCGACAGGGGGTACTTC
CASRPPDRGYF
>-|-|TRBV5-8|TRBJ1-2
TGTGCCAGCAGCCGAGCGGAGACTAACTATGGCTACACCTTC
CASSRAETNYGYTF
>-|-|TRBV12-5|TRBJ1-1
TGTGCTAGTGGAATTGGGGGAGGGAGCACTGAAGCTTTCTTT
CASGIGGGSTEAFF
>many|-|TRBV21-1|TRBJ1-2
TGTGCCAGCATCCGAGCGGAGGGGGGGCGAGCTAACTATGGCTACACCTTC
CASIRAEGGRANYGYTF